This is a list of T cell receptor beta chains from one sample in a study of post-analysis software for immune sequencing data. TCRdb passed the PCR reads through MiXCR, listing each CDR3 protein once. The sample comprises about 200,000 distinct CDR3 sequences, over 25% of which are singletons, and more than 3% rests with the top ten. Material: blood. These receptor sequences come from a girl aged 2-17 years with multiple sclerosis. CDR3s include the opening cysteine and the closing phenylalanine or tryptophan. Each record gives: V gene, J gene, clone size, D gene, CDR3 DNA, CDR3 protein. The D gene is left open where the match is weak. Expanded clones get a size class; other rows say once, few or many, or leave the size out.

V gene: TRBV2
J gene: TRBJ2-5
clone size: many
D gene: NA
CDR3 DNA: TGTGCCACGACGGGACGGCAAGAGACCCAGTACTTC
CDR3 protein: CATTGRQETQYF

V gene: TRBV28
J gene: TRBJ1-2
clone size: NA
D gene: NA
CDR3 DNA: TGTGCCAGCAGTTGGGATTTATATGGCTACACCTTC
CDR3 protein: CASSWDLYGYTF

V gene: TRBV4-1
J gene: TRBJ2-3
clone size: NA
D gene: TRBD2
CDR3 DNA: TGCGCCAGCAGCCAGGGAGCGGGGGGGCCTTCGAATACGCAGTATTTT
CDR3 protein: CASSQGAGGPSNTQYF

V gene: TRBV20-1
J gene: TRBJ2-7
clone size: many
D gene: NA
CDR3 DNA: TGCAGTGCTCCTGAGGCCGCCTACGAGCAGTACTTC
CDR3 protein: CSAPEAAYEQYF

V gene: TRBV29-1
J gene: TRBJ1-1
clone size: few
D gene: TRBD1
CDR3 DNA: TGCAGCGTTGATCGGAACCCCCGGGACAGGGGGTATTTGAACACTGAAGCTTTCTTT
CDR3 protein: CSVDRNPRDRGYLNTEAFF

V gene: TRBV20-1
J gene: TRBJ1-1
clone size: few
D gene: NA
CDR3 DNA: TGCAGTGCCCCCACGGGAATGAACACTGAAGCTTTCTTT
CDR3 protein: CSAPTGMNTEAFF

V gene: TRBV12-3/TRBV12-4
J gene: TRBJ1-3
clone size: NA
D gene: NA
CDR3 DNA: TGTGCCAGCAGTTTGGTCGGAAACACCATATATTTT
CDR3 protein: CASSLVGNTIYF

V gene: TRBV4-2
J gene: TRBJ2-7
clone size: few
D gene: TRBD2
CDR3 DNA: TGTGCCAGCGGGGAGCGGGGCCCCTACGAGCAGTACTTC
CDR3 protein: CASGERGPYEQYF

V gene: TRBV29-1
J gene: TRBJ2-3
clone size: many
D gene: NA
CDR3 DNA: TGCAGCGTTGAATGGGAGGCAAAGAGCACAGATACGCAGTATTTT
CDR3 protein: CSVEWEAKSTDTQYF

V gene: TRBV5-1
J gene: TRBJ2-1
clone size: many
D gene: NA
CDR3 DNA: TGCGCCAGCAGAGGCGACACAACCAACAATGAGCAGTTCTTC
CDR3 protein: CASRGDTTNNEQFF

V gene: TRBV2
J gene: TRBJ1-1
clone size: NA
D gene: NA
CDR3 DNA: TGTGCCAGCTCGAGACAGACGAACACTGAAGCTTTCTTT
CDR3 protein: CASSRQTNTEAFF

V gene: TRBV10-3
J gene: TRBJ1-2
clone size: many
D gene: TRBD1
CDR3 DNA: TGTGCCATCAACGGACAGGGGTTAGACTATGGCTACACCTTC
CDR3 protein: CAINGQGLDYGYTF

V gene: TRBV6-2/TRBV6-3
J gene: TRBJ1-5
clone size: many
D gene: NA
CDR3 DNA: TGTGCCAGCAGTTACGGGGTTTTAAGTCAGCCCCAGCATTTT
CDR3 protein: CASSYGVLSQPQHF

V gene: TRBV3-1
J gene: TRBJ2-7
clone size: NA
D gene: TRBD2
CDR3 DNA: TGTGCCAGCAGCCAATTTAGCGGGGGAATTTACGAGCAGTACTTC
CDR3 protein: CASSQFSGGIYEQYF

V gene: TRBV5-1
J gene: TRBJ2-7
clone size: NA
D gene: TRBD1
CDR3 DNA: TGCGCCAGCAGCTTGGGTGGAGACAGGGGCTACGAGTACTACGAGCAGTACTTC
CDR3 protein: CASSLGGDRGYEYYEQYF

V gene: TRBV27
J gene: TRBJ2-1
clone size: once
D gene: NA
CDR3 DNA: TGTGCCTGCAGTTTATCCAGCGGAAGCTCCTACAATGAGCAGTTCTTC
CDR3 protein: CACSLSSGSSYNEQFF

V gene: TRBV6-6
J gene: TRBJ2-7
clone size: many
D gene: NA
CDR3 DNA: TGTGCCAGCAGTTATTACTACGAGCAGTACTTC
CDR3 protein: CASSYYYEQYF